This is a list of T cell receptor beta chains from one sample in a study of shared clonotypes between healthy human individuals. Profiled with immunoSEQ multiplex PCR; TCRdb holds only in-frame clones, not every one. Among 1.4 million to 1.5 million clones listed, roughly 96% were seen once. The sequenced sample consisted of naive CD4+ T cells sorted from blood. These receptors all stem from a man aged 25 to 40 in good health. The CDR3 runs from the conserved cysteine through the conserved F or W. The D gene is left open where the match is weak. A clone size is listed for some rows: how often the clone was seen (once, few, many), or a class if it is expanded.

TRBJ1-5 - once TRBV5-1 TGCGCCAGCAGCAGGACGGGGGAGAGCAATCAGCCCCAGCATTTT CASSRTGESNQPQHF
TRBJ2-2 - - TRBV11-2 TGTGCCAGCAGCTTATTATGGCAGGGTGCCACCGGGGAGCTGTTTTTT CASSLLWQGATGELFF
TRBJ1-4 - - TRBV5-4 TGTGCCAGCGGAGAGGCAACTAATGAAAAACTGTTTTTT CASGEATNEKLFF
TRBJ1-3 - - TRBV2 TGTGCCAGCAGTGAGTCCGGAAACACCATATATTTT CASSESGNTIYF
TRBJ1-4 - - TRBV10-3 TGTGCCATCAGTGAGAAAGACAGTGAAAAACTGTTTTTT CAISEKDSEKLFF
TRBJ1-4 - - TRBV5-1 TGCGCCAGCAGCTTGGCCCTGGGGCTGAATGAAAAACTGTTTTTT CASSLALGLNEKLFF
TRBJ2-1 TRBD2 - TRBV2 TGTGCCAGCAGACAGGACAGAGGAGCGGGGGATGAGCAGTTCTTC CASRQDRGAGDEQFF
TRBJ1-1 - - TRBV29-1 TGCAGCGTTGGACAGAAAAACACTGAAGCTTTCTTT CSVGQKNTEAFF
TRBJ2-7 - - TRBV18 TGTGCCAGCTCACCTGTCGGGGGCTACGAGCAGTACTTC CASSPVGGYEQYF
TRBJ2-4 TRBD1 - TRBV28 TGTGCCAGCAGTGGGGACAGTCGTGCCGCCATTCAGTACTTC CASSGDSRAAIQYF
TRBJ2-7 - - TRBV5-1 TGCGCCAGCAGCTTGAGGGCGAGGTTCGACCCAGGTCCCTTACACTACGAGCAGTACTTC CASSLRARFDPGPLHYEQYF
TRBJ2-7 - - TRBV6-4 TGTGCCAGCGCAATGACTAGGGCCACCGAGCAGTACTTC CASAMTRATEQYF
TRBJ2-3 TRBD2 - TRBV7-6 TGTGCCAGCAGCTCGCATAGAATTAGCGGGAGGAAGGCGGATACGCAGTATTTT CASSSHRISGRKADTQYF
TRBJ2-5 - - TRBV7-7 TGTGCTAGCAGCTTAGGTTTGTTATCAGAGACCCAGTACTTC CASSLGLLSETQYF
TRBJ2-3 TRBD2 - TRBV5-1 TGCGCCAGCCTTGGGACTAGCGGAGATACGCAGTATTTT CASLGTSGDTQYF
TRBJ2-1 - - TRBV7-8 TGTGCCAGCAGCTTAGCGCCTGGATGGACGGGCTACAATGAGCAGTTCTTC CASSLAPGWTGYNEQFF
TRBJ2-5 TRBD1 - TRBV18 TGTGCCAGCTCACCAGGGACAGATCAAGAGACCCAGTACTTC CASSPGTDQETQYF
TRBJ1-5 - - TRBV7-9 TGTGCCAGCAGCGAAATTAGAGGGAGGGACCGGGGGCAGCCCCAGCATTTT CASSEIRGRDRGQPQHF
TRBJ2-3 TRBD1 - TRBV29-1 TGCAGCGTGAGGGACAGGGGGCTGACGGATACGCAGTATTTT CSVRDRGLTDTQYF
TRBJ2-1 - - TRBV15 TGTGCCACCAGCTTTTCACAGGTGGAAAATGAGCAGTTCTTC CATSFSQVENEQFF
TRBJ2-7 - once TRBV7-2 TGTGCCAGCAGCTCTGATTGGGGGAGGCAGCAGCAGTACTTC CASSSDWGRQQQYF
TRBJ1-2 - - TRBV5-4 TGTGCCAGCAGCTGGGGGGACGATGCCGGCTACACCTTC CASSWGDDAGYTF
TRBJ1-1 - - TRBV9 TGTGCCAGCACCGACGGGGTGAAATCCGGTCTGGGGCCCACTGAAGCTTTCTTT CASTDGVKSGLGPTEAFF
TRBJ2-6 TRBD1 - TRBV23-1 TGCGCCAGCAGTCCTCGGGACAGGGTAAAATTTTCTGGGGCCAACGTCCTGACTTTC CASSPRDRVKFSGANVLTF
TRBJ1-2 - - TRBV5-1 TGCGCCAGCAGCCCGGAGCCAGGTGGAGATGGCTACACCTTC CASSPEPGGDGYTF
TRBJ2-7 - - TRBV19 TGTGCCAGTAGCCAGGGAGGATGGTGGGCCAGCGAGTACGAGCAGTACTTC CASSQGGWWASEYEQYF
TRBJ2-3 - once TRBV19 TGTGCCAGTATCCCCCTAGGCGGAGATACGCAGTATTTT CASIPLGGDTQYF
TRBJ2-7 - - TRBV6-4 TGTGCCAGCAGTGACTCGCCTAGCAGCACCTACGAGCAGTACTTC CASSDSPSSTYEQYF
TRBJ1-1 - - TRBV30 TGTGCCTGGAGGGTCAGAATGAACACTGAAGCTTTCTTT CAWRVRMNTEAFF
TRBJ1-2 - once TRBV6-5 TGTGCCAGCAGTCCAAGGGTATCCTATGGCTACACCTTC CASSPRVSYGYTF
TRBJ2-5 TRBD2 once TRBV9 TGTGCCAGCAGCACCTCTAGCGGGAGGTACCAAGAGACCCAGTACTTC CASSTSSGRYQETQYF
TRBJ2-2 TRBD1 - TRBV6-1 TGTGCCAGCAGTCCCGGGACAGGGGAAATTGGGGAGCTGTTTTTT CASSPGTGEIGELFF
TRBJ2-7 TRBD2 - TRBV5-1 TGCGCCAGCAGGGGGGGAGGGTACGAGCAGTACTTC CASRGGGYEQYF
TRBJ1-4 - - TRBV6-1 TGTGCCAGCAGTGCTGAGCCTGCAACTAATGAAAAACTGTTTTTT CASSAEPATNEKLFF
TRBJ2-5 TRBD1 - TRBV9 TGTGCCAGCAGCCCCCGGACAGGGAGAGAGACCCAGTACTTC CASSPRTGRETQYF
TRBJ2-7 TRBD2 - TRBV5-1 TGCGCCAGCAGCTTGGGACTAGCGGGAGGTTCCGAGCAGTACTTC CASSLGLAGGSEQYF
TRBJ2-1 - - TRBV28 TGTGCCAGCCAAGATAGCTCCTACAATGAGCAGTTCTTC CASQDSSYNEQFF
TRBJ1-5 - once TRBV5-1 TGCGCCAGCAGCCGCGACGGGGGAGATAATCAGCCCCAGCATTTT CASSRDGGDNQPQHF
TRBJ2-7 - - TRBV6-6 TGTGCCAGCAGTTACTCCGGGACCGCGGAGCAGTACTTC CASSYSGTAEQYF
TRBJ2-5 TRBD2 - TRBV28 TGTGCCAGCAGAACTAGCGGGAGGGCCGGAGAGACCCAGTACTTC CASRTSGRAGETQYF
TRBJ1-5 - - TRBV7-2 TGTGCCAGCAGTCCAGGGAAGAGGGGGGGACATCAGCCCCAGCATTTT CASSPGKRGGHQPQHF
TRBJ2-1 TRBD1 - TRBV9 TGTGCCAGCAGCGTGGGGGACAGGGGAGGGAATGAGCAGTTCTTC CASSVGDRGGNEQFF
TRBJ2-3 - - TRBV18 TGTGCCAGCTCACCACCGGTGGCGGCCTCGGATACGCAGTATTTT CASSPPVAASDTQYF
TRBJ2-1 TRBD2 - TRBV7-3 TGTGCCAGCAGCTTATCGCTAGCGGGAAACAATGAGCAGTTCTTC CASSLSLAGNNEQFF
TRBJ2-5 TRBD2 - TRBV28 TGTGCCAGCAGCCGCAGCGGGGGACGTGGGACCCAGTACTTC CASSRSGGRGTQYF
TRBJ2-2 TRBD2 - TRBV11-3 TGTGCCAGCAGCTTACGACTAGCGGGCACCGGGGAGCTGTTTTTT CASSLRLAGTGELFF
TRBJ1-2 - - TRBV6-1 TGTGCCAGCAGTGAGGGGGGCCAAGCTAACTATGGCTACACCTTC CASSEGGQANYGYTF
TRBJ2-5 - - TRBV19 TGTGCCAGTAGTACGCCCGGCGAGACCCAGTACTTC CASSTPGETQYF
TRBJ2-4 - - TRBV10-2 TGCGCCAGCAGTGAGAAACAGGGAATAGCCAAAAACATTCAGTACTTC CASSEKQGIAKNIQYF
TRBJ1-1 - - TRBV28 TGTGCCAGCAGTTTATCCAACACTGAAGCTTTCTTT CASSLSNTEAFF
TRBJ2-3 - - TRBV28 TGTGCCAGCAGTCCACCTCCCTGGAGCTGGGTAAAGAACACAGATACGCAGTATTTT CASSPPPWSWVKNTDTQYF
TRBJ2-7 - - TRBV7-9 TGTGCCAGCAGCTTACGTCAAGGGGTCTACGAGCAGTACTTC CASSLRQGVYEQYF
TRBJ2-1 - - TRBV10-3 TGTGCCATCAGTAAAGTCCAGACTAGAGGCAATGAGCAGTTCTTC CAISKVQTRGNEQFF
TRBJ1-4 - - TRBV6-5 TGTGCCAGCAGCGACGGAGCAGGTGAAAAACTGTTTTTT CASSDGAGEKLFF
TRBJ2-3 - few TRBV29-1 TGCAGCGTGACTGGGGCCGCAGATACGCAGTATTTT CSVTGAADTQYF
TRBJ2-1 TRBD2 - TRBV7-9 TGTGCCAGCAGTCCGTCTAGCGGGAGCCCCTCCTACAATGAGCAGTTCTTC CASSPSSGSPSYNEQFF